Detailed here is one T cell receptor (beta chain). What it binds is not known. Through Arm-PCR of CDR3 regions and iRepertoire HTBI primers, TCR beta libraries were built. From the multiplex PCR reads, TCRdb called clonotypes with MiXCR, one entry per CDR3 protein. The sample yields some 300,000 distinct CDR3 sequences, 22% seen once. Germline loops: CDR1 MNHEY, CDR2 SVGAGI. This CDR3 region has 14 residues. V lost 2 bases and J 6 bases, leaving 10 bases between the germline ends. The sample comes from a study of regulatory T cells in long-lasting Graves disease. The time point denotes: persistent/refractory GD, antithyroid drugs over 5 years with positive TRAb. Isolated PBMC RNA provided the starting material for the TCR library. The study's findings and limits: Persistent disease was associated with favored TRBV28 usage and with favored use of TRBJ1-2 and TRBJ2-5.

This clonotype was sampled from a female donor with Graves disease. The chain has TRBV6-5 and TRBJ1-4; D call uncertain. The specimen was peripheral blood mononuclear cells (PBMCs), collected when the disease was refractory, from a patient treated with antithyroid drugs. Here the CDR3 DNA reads TGTGCCAGCAGTTACGAAGGTGGAGATGAAAAACTGTTTTTT. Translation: CASSYEGGDEKLFF.